The next 23 T cell receptor beta chains were all read from a single sample in a study of control samples from healthy donors and cancer patients. Method: immunoSEQ multiplex PCR; TCRdb's copy keeps in-frame clones and lacks some. The sample contains 99,000 or so clones, roughly 85% of which appear only once. Sequencing used blood. Source of these receptors: a woman between 50 and 59 years old in good health.

The chain carries TRBV28 and TRBJ1-1, with D unresolved. The CDR3 sequence is 12 residues long. Germline CDR1 MDHEN, CDR2 SYDVKM. The V and J ends lost 3 bases and 3 bases respectively, with 5 bases between them. Here the CDR3 reads CASSFVHTEAFF. CDR3 in DNA: TGTGCCAGCAGTTTCGTCCACACTGAAGCTTTCTTT.

The V gene is TRBV9, the J gene TRBJ2-5; 8 nucleotides line up with TRBD1. The V segment lost 3 bases and the J segment 5 bases; nucleotides outside the gene matches: 9. The germline V gene encodes CDR1 SGDLS and CDR2 YYNGEE. CDR3 size: 15 residues. The CDR3 sequence is CASSAPARGQETQYF. Here the CDR3 DNA reads TGTGCCAGCAGCGCCCCGGCCAGGGGGCAGGAGACCCAGTACTTC.

The V and J genes are TRBV4-3 and TRBJ2-3; perhaps TRBD2 as D (6 bases). V lost 0 bases and J lost 1, with 11 bases in between. Germline CDR1 is LGHNA and CDR2 is YSLEER. The CDR3 spans 16 residues. CDR3 DNA sequence: TGCGCCAGCAGCCAAGATTGGCGGGGTGGCACAGATACGCAGTATTTT. Protein product: CASSQDWRGGTDTQYF.

The chain employs TRBV7-9 and TRBJ2-7; either TRBD1 or TRBD2 may supply D (5 bases each). Trimming cost V 1 base and J 1 base, with 11 bases left between them. Germline V CDR1 and CDR2: SEHNR, FQNEAQ (reference sequence). The CDR3 extends over 15 amino acids. CDR3 in amino acids: CASSLGRDQSYEQYF. DNA of the CDR3: TGTGCCAGCAGCTTAGGAAGGGACCAGTCCTACGAGCAGTACTTC. The full variable domain, with the rest looked up from reference TRBV7-9 and TRBJ2-7, is DTGVSQNPRHKITKRGQNVTFRCDPISEHNRLYWYRQTLGQGPEFLTYFQNEAQLEKSRLLSDRFSAERPKGSFSTLEIQRTEQGDSAMYLCASSLGRDQSYEQYFGPGTRLTVT.

This clone was counted a single time. J is TRBJ1-2 and V is TRBV6-6; D is uncertain. Trimming left V 2 bases short and J 8 bases short, with 12 bases between. The length of the CDR3 is 13 residues. Per germline, CDR1 MNHNY and CDR2 SVGAGI (reference sequence). In DNA, the CDR3 is TGTGCCAGCAGTTACCCCCGGCAGGCGGGCTACACCTTC. Protein sequence: CASSYPRQAGYTF.

This clone showed up just once. The rearrangement uses TRBV18 and TRBJ2-4; D is perhaps TRBD1 (6 bases). V dropped 5 bases and J dropped 2 bases, with 16 bases sitting between them. The CDR3 contains 16 residues. Germline V gene data show CDR1 as KGHSH and CDR2 as LQKENI. The DNA of the CDR3 is TGTGCCAGCTCATCTCAGGGGAGAGGGACCAAAAACATTCAGTACTTC. Encoded protein: CASSSQGRGTKNIQYF.

The V and J genes are TRBV6-5 and TRBJ2-2; 8 nucleotides align to TRBD2. V dropped 6 bases and J dropped 4; count of bases not matched to a gene: 7. Germline V gives CDR1 MNHEY, CDR2 SVGAGI. This CDR3 region has 15 residues. Written as DNA, the CDR3 is TGTGCCAGCAGGCCACTAGCGGTAATCACCGGGGAGCTGTTTTTT. It specifies CASRPLAVITGELFF.

The rearrangement links TRBV6-5 to TRBJ2-2; TRBD1 aligns across 10 bases. The CDR3 is made up of 15 amino acids. After removal of 5 bases from V and 5 bases from J, the junction contained 5 bases not matched to a gene. CDR1 is MNHEY, CDR2 SVGAGI, per germline. The CDR3 region is CASSPGTGDTGELFF. The DNA of the CDR3 is TGTGCCAGCAGTCCCGGGACAGGGGATACCGGGGAGCTGTTTTTT.

This chain links TRBV29-1 with TRBJ1-3; 10 bases are a match to TRBD1. This CDR3 has 14 amino acids. Germline loops: CDR1 SQVTM, CDR2 ANQGSEA. J gave up 3 bases and V 5 bases, and 4 bases lay outside the gene matches. Here the CDR3 DNA reads TGCAGCGTTATTTGGACAGGGGGTGGAAACACCATATATTTT. Protein: CSVIWTGGGNTIYF.

J is TRBJ2-2 and V is TRBV5-5; 7 bases fit TRBD1. Germline CDR1 and CDR2: SGHKS and YYEKEE (reference sequence). After removal of 4 bases from V and 0 bases from J, the junction contained 9 bases not matched to a gene. The CDR3 length is 17 residues. CDR3 sequence reads: CASSPAAQGTNTGELFF. CDR3 nucleotides: TGTGCCAGCAGCCCAGCGGCACAGGGGACGAACACCGGGGAGCTGTTTTTT.

The genes are TRBV6-2 or TRBV6-3 and TRBJ1-5; D remains ambiguous. The CDR3 has 13 amino acids. Trimming shortened V by 4 bases and J by 7 bases, and 11 bases separated the two germline ends. Germline V gene lookup returns CDR1 MNHEY and CDR2 SVGEGT. The CDR3 loop is CASSSDRRQPQHF. The CDR3 DNA follows: TGTGCCAGCAGTTCCGACCGACGGCAGCCCCAGCATTTT.

V usage is TRBV15 and J usage is TRBJ2-1, with D perhaps being TRBD1 or TRBD2 (5 bases each). CDR1 and CDR2 (germline): LNHNV, YYDKDF (reference sequence). This CDR3 comprises 11 residues. V dropped 1 base and J dropped 11 bases, with 6 bases sitting between them. The CDR3 DNA reads TGTGCCACCAGCAGAGGGGGACAGCAGTTCTTC. Its translation is CATSRGGQQFF.

This chain links TRBV20-1 with TRBJ2-7, with TRBD2 matching over 8 bases. This CDR3 spans 11 amino acids. V was clipped by 0 bases and J by 11 bases; unmatched bases: 3. The germline gives CDR1 DFQATT, CDR2 SNEGSKA (reference sequence). The CDR3 bases are TGCAGTGCTAGAGATCGGGAGGGAAAGTACTTC. It yields the protein CSARDREGKYF.

CDR3 nucleotides: TGTGCCAGCAGTTTAATGGGGTCGTATAATTCACCCCTCCACTTT. Encoded protein: CASSLMGSYNSPLHF. The gene calls are TRBV27 and TRBJ1-6; D unclear. Trimming took off 2 bases at V and 4 bases at J, with 9 bases between the two ends. Germline lookup yields CDR1 MNHEY and CDR2 SMNVEV (reference sequence). CDR3 length: 15 amino acids.

The rearrangement links TRBV9 to TRBJ1-3, with a tentative D call TRBD1 (5 bases). There are 19 residues in the CDR3. V lost 3 bases, J lost 8 bases, and 30 bases lay in between. Per the germline V gene, CDR1 is SGDLS and CDR2 is YYNGEE. The CDR3 spells CASSASLHRGKDFGHTIYF. The CDR3 coding sequence is TGTGCCAGCAGCGCCAGCTTACATCGGGGGAAGGATTTCGGGCACACCATATATTTT.

J is TRBJ1-5 and V is TRBV6-2 or TRBV6-3, with no clear D. Germline values: CDR1 MNHEY, CDR2 SVGEGT. This CDR3 region has 18 residues. V was pared by 2 bases and J by 0 bases, with 17 bases between. In DNA form, the CDR3 reads TGTGCCAGCAGTTACATCGCGGCCGCTACCTATAGCAATCAGCCCCAGCATTTT. The encoded protein is CASSYIAAATYSNQPQHF.

This rearrangement joins TRBV19 to TRBJ1-1; no reliable D call. The CDR3 contains 13 residues. Germline CDR1 LNHDA, CDR2 SQIVND (reference sequence). Trimming removed 4 bases at V and 1 base at J, with 7 bases between. CDR3: CASSSLRNTEAFF. The CDR3 DNA reads as TGTGCCAGTAGTAGCTTGAGGAACACTGAAGCTTTCTTT.

The rearrangement joins TRBV6-2 or TRBV6-3 to TRBJ2-7; 13 positions agree with TRBD2. Germline trimming cut 2 bases from V and 2 bases from J; bases unmatched to any gene: 6. CDR3 length equals 17 residues. Germline lookup yields CDR1 MNHEY and CDR2 SVGEGT. The CDR3 protein is CASSYAGLAGRAYEQYF. The CDR3 DNA reads as TGTGCCAGCAGTTACGCGGGACTAGCGGGGAGAGCCTACGAGCAGTACTTC.

The chain is built from TRBV6-2 or TRBV6-3 and TRBJ2-5; D may be TRBD2 (6 bases). Germline CDR1 is MNHEY and CDR2 is SVGEGT. Trimming left V 3 bases short and J 4 bases short, with 15 bases between. The length of the CDR3 is 15 residues. CDR3 nucleotides: TGTGCCAGCAGTTATAAGTATCGGGGAGGAGAGACCCAGTACTTC. Translated: CASSYKYRGGETQYF.

The rearrangement joins TRBV4-2 to TRBJ1-1; TRBD1 aligns across 7 bases. V was pared by 2 bases and J by 4 bases, with 7 bases of the junction left unmatched. The CDR3 contains 15 residues. Germline CDR1 is LGHNA and CDR2 is YNFKEQ. CDR3 sequence: CASSQSDRVITEAFF. The CDR3 DNA reads TGTGCCAGCAGCCAATCCGACAGGGTGATCACTGAAGCTTTCTTT.

In its sample, this clone was seen many times. This CDR3 is CASKGDSTDTQYF. CDR3 sequence (DNA): TGTGCCAGTAAGGGGGACAGCACAGATACGCAGTATTTT. This sequence joins TRBV9 and TRBJ2-3, with D possibly being TRBD1 (6 bases). CDR3 length: 13 residues. Trimming took 8 bases from V and 0 from J, leaving 10 bases between them. From germline, CDR1 is SGDLS and CDR2 YYNGEE.

This clone has a single count. The chain recombines TRBV11-2 with TRBJ2-1, with TRBD2 matching 14 bases. Trimming removed 5 bases from V and 10 bases from J; junction bases left unmatched: 19. Germline V lookup: CDR1 SGHAT, CDR2 FQNNGV. This CDR3 region has 19 residues. The CDR3 sequence: CASSPTPRTSGRTGREQFF. As DNA, the CDR3 is TGTGCCAGCAGCCCTACACCCCGGACTAGCGGGAGGACGGGGAGGGAGCAGTTCTTC.

The chain links TRBV28 to TRBJ2-3, with TRBD2 identical over 11 bases. Germline values: CDR1 MDHEN, CDR2 SYDVKM. The CDR3 totals 15 residues. J gave up 0 bases and V 7 bases, and 3 bases lay outside the gene matches. The CDR3 protein is CASKTSGKSTDTQYF. The CDR3 DNA reads as TGTGCCAGCAAGACTAGCGGGAAGAGCACAGATACGCAGTATTTT.